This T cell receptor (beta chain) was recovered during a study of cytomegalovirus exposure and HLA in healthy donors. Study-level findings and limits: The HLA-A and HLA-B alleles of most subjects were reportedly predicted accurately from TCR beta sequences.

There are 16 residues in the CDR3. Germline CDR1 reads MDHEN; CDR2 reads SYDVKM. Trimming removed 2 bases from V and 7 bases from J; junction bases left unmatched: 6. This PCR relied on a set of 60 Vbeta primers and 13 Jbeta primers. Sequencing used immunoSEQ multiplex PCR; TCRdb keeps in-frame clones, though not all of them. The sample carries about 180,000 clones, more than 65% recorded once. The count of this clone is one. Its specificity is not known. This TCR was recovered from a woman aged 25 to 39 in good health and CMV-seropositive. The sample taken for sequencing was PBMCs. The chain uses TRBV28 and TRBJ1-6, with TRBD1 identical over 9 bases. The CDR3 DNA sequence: TGTGCCAGCAGTTTACCCGGGACAGGGAGGAATTCACCCCTCCACTTT. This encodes CASSLPGTGRNSPLHF.